This T cell receptor (beta chain) was documented in a study of shared clonotypes between healthy human individuals. Assay: immunoSEQ multiplex PCR; the TCRdb copy retains only in-frame clones and omits some. The sample holds millions of clones, 90% to 95% seen once. This CDR3 region has 15 residues. The V gene end was trimmed by 4 bases and the J gene end by 5 bases; junction bases not matched to a gene: 10. CDR1 and CDR2 (germline): SGDLS, YYNGEE. CD45RO negativity and positive selection for CCR7 defined naive CD8 cells, a population that excluded terminally differentiated effector memory CD45RA+ cells.

The receptor comes from a young man in good health. Some clones in this sample may be carry-over from other donors' samples. The chain combines TRBV9 with TRBJ2-3; TRBD2 matches at 7 bases. Material: naive CD8+ T cells from PBMCs. The chain's CDR3 is CASSHPSGTGDTQYF. In DNA, the CDR3 is TGTGCCAGCAGCCACCCGAGCGGGACCGGAGATACGCAGTATTTT.